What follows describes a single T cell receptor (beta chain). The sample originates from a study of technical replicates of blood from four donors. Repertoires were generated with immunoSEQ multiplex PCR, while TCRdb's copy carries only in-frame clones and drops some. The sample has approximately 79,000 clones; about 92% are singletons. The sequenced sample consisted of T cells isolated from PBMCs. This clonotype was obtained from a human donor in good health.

The CDR3 sequence: CASSLDSQVLTYEQYF. The CDR3 nucleotides are TGTGCCAGCAGCTTAGATAGTCAGGTGCTGACCTACGAGCAGTACTTC. This chain uses TRBV11-2 with TRBJ2-7; no firm D call. In germline, CDR1 is SGHAT, CDR2 FQNNGV. V was shortened by 0 bases and J by 2 bases, with 14 bases between the two germline ends. The CDR3 runs to 16 residues.